These 12 T cell receptor beta chains were all obtained from the same sample, sequenced in a study of blood T cell repertoires in COVID-19. Assay used: immunoSEQ multiplex PCR; TCRdb lists only in-frame clones, some missing. The table has more than 200,000 clones, around nine tenths seen once; the top ten hold under 2%. Sequenced sample: PBMCs or T cells enriched from blood (not recorded which). Receptors originate from a woman aged 45-59 years who had recovered from COVID-19.

V is TRBV29-1 and J is TRBJ2-7; 7 bases fit TRBD2. After removal of 7 bases from V and 3 bases from J, the junction contained 9 bases not matched to a gene. CDR3 length: 13 amino acids. CDR1 and CDR2 (germline): SQVTM, ANQGSEA. The CDR3 is CSAKLARDYEQYF. CDR3 coding DNA: TGCAGCGCCAAACTAGCGCGAGACTACGAGCAGTACTTC.

This chain links TRBV6-4 with TRBJ1-1; no firm D call. Trimming left V 4 bases short and J 0 bases short, with 9 bases between. CDR3 length: 14 amino acids. CDR1 is MRHNA and CDR2 is SNTAGT in the germline V gene. CDR3: CASSAEGMNTEAFF. The CDR3 DNA sequence: TGTGCCAGCAGTGCGGAGGGCATGAACACTGAAGCTTTCTTT.

The count of this clone is one. V gene TRBV3-1 (or the pseudogene TRBV3-2) combines with J gene TRBJ2-7, with D possibly matching TRBD1 (6 bases). Trimming stripped 4 bases from V and 3 bases from J, with 7 bases between. The CDR3 extends over 12 amino acids. Germline V gene sequence: CDR1 LGHDT, CDR2 YNNKEL (reference sequence). The CDR3 spells CASSLTGYEQYF. DNA of the CDR3: TGTGCCAGCAGCCTGACAGGCTACGAGCAGTACTTC.

The gene calls are TRBV3-1 (or the pseudogene TRBV3-2) and TRBJ2-5; tentatively, D is TRBD1 (5 bases). The germline V gene encodes CDR1 LGHDT and CDR2 YNNKEL (reference sequence). V gave up 4 bases and J gave up 3 bases, with 18 bases separating them. The CDR3 length is 16 residues. Here the CDR3 DNA reads TGTGCCAGCAGCCCCATTAAGGGGTCGATGAAAGAGACCCAGTACTTC. Its translation: CASSPIKGSMKETQYF.

This chain connects TRBV29-1 to TRBJ2-5, with 9 bases identical to TRBD2. This CDR3 has 16 amino acids. The V gene's germline CDR1 is SQVTM and CDR2 ANQGSEA. V shed 4 bases and J 5 bases; nucleotides not matched to a gene: 14. The CDR3: CSVGPSAGGPLETQYF. The DNA for the CDR3 is TGCAGCGTTGGTCCCAGCGCGGGAGGGCCGTTGGAGACCCAGTACTTC. Complete variable domain (other parts from reference TRBV29-1 and TRBJ2-5): SAVISQKPSRDICQRGTSLTIQCQVDSQVTMMFWYRQQPGQSLTLIATANQGSEATYESGFVIDKFPISRPNLTFSTLTVSNMSPEDSSIYLCSVGPSAGGPLETQYFGPGTRLLVL.

V gene TRBV10-3 combines with J gene TRBJ2-7; TRBD1 is a possible D gene (6 bases). CDR3 length equals 14 residues. Germline-derived CDR1 and CDR2 are ENHRY and SYGVKD. Trimming shortened V by 3 bases and J by 3 bases, and 12 bases separated the two germline ends. The CDR3 here is CAISDYGQSYEQYF. The CDR3 nucleotides are TGTGCCATCAGTGATTATGGACAGAGCTACGAGCAGTACTTC.

The gene calls are TRBV28 and TRBJ2-5; TRBD2 might be the D (7 bases). CDR3 length: 14 residues. Germline V gene data show CDR1 as MDHEN and CDR2 as SYDVKM. Trimming cost V 5 bases and J 0 bases, with 10 bases left between them. Here the CDR3 reads CASSLGGDQETQYF. The CDR3 coding sequence is TGTGCCAGCAGTCTAGGGGGGGACCAAGAGACCCAGTACTTC.

DNA for the CDR3: TGTGCCAGCACCCCTCGGGATAGTGGTTACGAGCAGTACTTC. It specifies CASTPRDSGYEQYF. The rearrangement links TRBV5-8 to TRBJ2-7; possible D gene TRBD2, 5 bases. This CDR3 is 14 amino acids long. CDR1 SGHTS and CDR2 YDEGEE come from the germline V gene. V lost 6 bases, J lost 4 bases, and 17 bases lay in between.

The CDR3 nucleotides read TGTGCCATCAAAATAGCGGGAGAGGGGGAGCAGTACTTC. It yields the protein CAIKIAGEGEQYF. V is TRBV10-3 and J is TRBJ2-7; 9 bases fit TRBD2. CDR1 and CDR2 (germline): ENHRY, SYGVKD. This CDR3 comprises 13 residues. V was clipped by 7 bases and J by 7 bases; unmatched bases: 8.

Of note for this clone: The identical CDR3 is also encoded by other nucleotide sequences in the sample. The chain links TRBV5-1 to TRBJ2-1; 9 bases match TRBD2. The CDR3 is made up of 15 amino acids. The V gene end was trimmed by 0 bases and the J gene end by 4 bases; junction bases not matched to a gene: 2. CDR1 SGHRS and CDR2 YFSETQ come from the germline V gene. The CDR3 spells CASSLALAGYNEQFF. CDR3 DNA sequence: TGCGCCAGCAGCTTGGCTCTAGCGGGATACAATGAGCAGTTCTTC.

This sequence joins TRBV7-9 and TRBJ1-4; the D gene is possibly TRBD1 (6 bases). Germline V gene lookup returns CDR1 SEHNR and CDR2 FQNEAQ (reference sequence). V lost 6 bases, J lost 8 bases, and 16 bases lay in between. This CDR3 contains 14 residues. Written as DNA, the CDR3 is TGTGCCAGCAGTCGACAGGCGGGGGGAGAAAAACTGTTTTTT. This sequence encodes CASSRQAGGEKLFF.

The gene calls are TRBV3-1 (or the pseudogene TRBV3-2) and TRBJ2-5; D is perhaps TRBD2 (7 bases). The germline CDR1 and CDR2 sequences are LGHDT and YNNKEL (reference sequence). The CDR3 consists of 15 residues. V lost 4 bases to trimming and J lost 2 bases, with 14 bases between them. The DNA of the CDR3 is TGTGCCAGCAGCCCAGCAAGGGGGGGGCAAGAGACCCAGTACTTC. Translation: CASSPARGGQETQYF.